Below are 21 T cell receptor beta chains sequenced from a single sample in a study of T cells in Graves' hyperthyroidism and ophthalmopathy (dated by TCRdb to about 2019). The library came from multiplex PCR. The data were produced on an Illumina HiSeq 2000. TCR beta CDR3 regions were amplified from RNA transcripts. The TCR CDR3 was subjected to a first round of RT-PCR using the HTBI primer set and the Qiagen OneStep RT-PCR kit. Through fastp at Q25 and MiXCR, TCRdb rebuilt clones from the public reads, retaining in-frame beta chains. Each entry merges the rows of one CDR3 protein and shows their most common DNA and genes. Present in this sample are 200,000 to 250,000 distinct CDR3 sequences, around 24% of which were seen just once. Of the sample, approximately 35% falls within the top ten clones. What was sequenced was blood. The source of these receptors is a woman aged 40 to 50 with Graves' ophthalmopathy.

The chain couples TRBV7-2 to TRBJ2-7; the match to TRBD2 covers 10 bases. CDR3 length equals 13 residues. V shed 6 bases, J shed 7 bases, and the junction held 6 bases outside the gene matches. Germline V gene data show CDR1 as SGHTA and CDR2 as FQGNSA. CDR3 sequence: CASRGVAGGEQYF. Written as DNA, the CDR3 is TGTGCCAGCAGGGGGGTAGCGGGGGGTGAGCAGTACTTC. Full variable domain (missing parts from reference TRBV7-2 and TRBJ2-7): GAGVSQSPSNKVTEKGKDVELRCDPISGHTALYWYRQSLGQGLEFLIYFQGNSAPDKSGLPSDRFSAERTGGSVSTLTIQRTQQEDSAVYLCASRGVAGGEQYFGPGTRLTVT.

Many counts were recorded for this clonotype. V and J are TRBV27 and TRBJ2-7, with 9 bases that match TRBD2. V shed 6 bases, J shed 1 base, and the junction held 1 base outside the gene matches. Germline V CDR1 and CDR2: MNHEY, SMNVEV (reference sequence). This CDR3 has 13 residues. CDR3 DNA sequence: TGTGCCAGCAGACTAGCGGGTTCCTACGAGCAGTACTTC. Translating it yields CASRLAGSYEQYF.

The chain is built from TRBV28 and TRBJ2-7, with 7 bases lining up with TRBD1. The V gene's germline CDR1 is MDHEN and CDR2 SYDVKM. The CDR3 sequence is 14 residues long. V dropped 6 bases and J dropped 0; count of bases not matched to a gene: 5. CDR3: CASRPGQVSYEQYF. CDR3 coding DNA: TGTGCCAGCAGACCCGGACAGGTCTCCTACGAGCAGTACTTC.

This clonotype has at least ten counts. The chain combines TRBV6-2 or TRBV6-3 with TRBJ1-1, with D unresolved. CDR1 and CDR2 (germline): MNHEY, SVGEGT. V was cut by 6 bases and J by 0 bases, with 11 bases left in between. The CDR3 runs 14 residues. The CDR3 nucleotides read TGTGCCAGCAGCCCGTACAGCCTGAACACTGAAGCTTTCTTT. Its protein is CASSPYSLNTEAFF.

This clonotype was recorded at least ten times. The genes are TRBV12-3 or TRBV12-4 and TRBJ2-4; 9 nucleotides align to TRBD2. This CDR3 region has 15 residues. Losses at the gene ends were 1 base for V and 3 bases for J; bases not matched to a gene: 1. CDR3 in DNA: TGTGCCAGCAGTTTAGGGCGGGAGGGCAAAAACATTCAGTACTTC. Its translation is CASSLGREGKNIQYF.

The chain has TRBV6-1 and TRBJ2-7, with 7 bases that match TRBD1. Trimming removed 4 bases from V and 2 bases from J; junction bases left unmatched: 5. Germline-derived CDR1 and CDR2 are MNHNS and SASEGT. CDR3 size: 14 residues. The CDR3 loop reads CASSGRTGTYEQYF. The CDR3 DNA sequence: TGTGCCAGCAGTGGTAGGACAGGTACCTACGAGCAGTACTTC.

This clonotype was seen at least ten times. This chain links TRBV12-3 or TRBV12-4 with TRBJ1-5; D is undetermined. The V end lost 2 bases, the J end lost 2 bases, and 10 bases lay between the germline ends. The CDR3 is made up of 15 amino acids. For the CDR3, the DNA is TGTGCCAGCAGTTTATGGAGCGGGGGCAATCAGCCCCAGCATTTT. This encodes CASSLWSGGNQPQHF.

The chain recombines TRBV19 with TRBJ1-1; D ambiguous. This CDR3 region has 15 residues. From germline, CDR1 is LNHDA and CDR2 SQIVND (reference sequence). The germline V and J ends were trimmed by 4 bases and 0 bases, with 12 bases remaining between them. The DNA of the CDR3 is TGTGCCAGTAGTACACAGACTATCATGAACACTGAAGCTTTCTTT. It specifies CASSTQTIMNTEAFF.

In this sample, this clonotype turned up many times. The chain employs TRBV28 and TRBJ2-5; 8 bases line up with TRBD2. This CDR3 is 21 amino acids long. Trimming at V came to 6 bases and at J to 5 bases, leaving 29 bases not matched to a gene. In germline, CDR1 is MDHEN, CDR2 SYDVKM. CDR3 protein: CASSLQPGLLDTAGGEETQYF. The CDR3 region has the DNA TGTGCCAGCAGCTTACAGCCGGGCCTTCTGGACACTGCGGGAGGAGAGGAGACCCAGTACTTC.

The J gene is TRBJ2-5, the V gene TRBV6-2 or TRBV6-3; D remains unclear. This CDR3 region has 14 residues. Between the trimmed V and J ends, which lost 0 bases and 1 base, there was a span of 6 bases. Germline V gives CDR1 MNHEY, CDR2 SVGEGT. CDR3 region: CASSYSEGQETQYF. DNA for the CDR3: TGTGCCAGCAGTTACTCGGAAGGCCAAGAGACCCAGTACTTC.

The table lists this clonotype with many counts. This chain joins TRBV27 and TRBJ2-7; D gene ambiguous. Trimming shortened V by 6 bases and J by 3 bases, and 18 bases separated the two germline ends. This CDR3 is built from 15 residues. Germline V gene lookup returns CDR1 MNHEY and CDR2 SMNVEV (reference sequence). CDR3 residues: CASSSPSGRHYEQYF. In DNA, the CDR3 is TGTGCCAGCAGCTCCCCCTCCGGGCGGCACTACGAGCAGTACTTC.

This clonotype was observed a handful of times. V and J are TRBV27 and TRBJ1-2, with TRBD1 identical over 11 bases. The V and J ends lost 4 bases and 7 bases, in that order; junction bases with no gene match: 8. The CDR3 length is 15 residues. Germline assignment: CDR1 MNHEY and CDR2 SMNVEV (reference sequence). The CDR3 here is CASSWGDRGFAGYTF. The DNA for the CDR3 is TGTGCCAGCAGTTGGGGGGACAGGGGGTTCGCTGGCTACACCTTC.

This clonotype was picked up many times. This chain joins TRBV5-1 and TRBJ2-7; 9 nucleotides align to TRBD2. The CDR3 length is 16 residues. After removal of 2 bases from V and 4 bases from J, the junction contained 10 bases not matched to a gene. The germline V gene encodes CDR1 SGHRS and CDR2 YFSETQ. The CDR3 here is CASSLGLAGRKYEQYF. The CDR3 nucleotides read TGCGCCAGCAGCTTAGGCCTAGCGGGAAGGAAGTACGAGCAGTACTTC.

This clonotype was counted ten times or more. The V call is TRBV28, the J call TRBJ2-5, with unresolved D. Germline CDR1 MDHEN, CDR2 SYDVKM. V was shortened by 1 base and J by 1 base, with 10 bases between the two germline ends. The CDR3 is 15 amino acids. The CDR3 protein is CASSLSGAVQETQYF. The CDR3, as DNA: TGTGCCAGCAGTTTATCGGGCGCCGTCCAAGAGACCCAGTACTTC. The full variable domain, with the rest looked up from reference TRBV28 and TRBJ2-5, is DVKVTQSSRYLVKRTGEKVFLECVQDMDHENMFWYRQDPGLGLRLIYFSYDVKMKEKGDIPEGYSVSREKKERFSLILESASTNQTSMYLCASSLSGAVQETQYFGPGTRLLVL.

Remarks on this clonotype: Mismatch with germline at one junction end may stem from a read error. The V gene is TRBV4-2, the J gene TRBJ1-2; 9 bases align to TRBD1. The CDR3 consists of 16 residues. CDR1 LGHNA and CDR2 YNFKEQ come from the germline V gene. The CDR3 sequence is CASSRPGTGYGYVYTF. The DNA for the CDR3 is TGTGCCAGCAGCCGACCCGGGACAGGGTACGGCTATGTCTACACCTTC.

The sample holds many counts of this clonotype. The CDR3 loop is CASSERGGGCCQHF. The CDR3 DNA is TGTGCCAGCAGTGAACGGGGTGGGGGATGCTGCCAGCATTTT. The chain employs TRBV6-4 and TRBJ1-5; D perhaps matches TRBD1 (5 bases). V dropped 3 bases and J dropped 12 bases, with 18 bases sitting between them. The CDR3 has 14 amino acids. Germline V gene lookup returns CDR1 MRHNA and CDR2 SNTAGT.

This clonotype was found many times. J is TRBJ1-6 and V is TRBV27, with D possibly TRBD1 on 5 matching bases. The CDR3 is 15 amino acids. Germline CDR1 MNHEY, CDR2 SMNVEV (reference sequence). Deletions cut 3 bases from V and 7 bases from J, with 13 bases between. DNA of the CDR3: TGTGCCAGCAGTTTTGGAACCAAGGGGAATTCACCCCTCCACTTT. This encodes CASSFGTKGNSPLHF.

This clonotype was counted at least ten times. The chain employs TRBV4-1 and TRBJ2-5; D may be TRBD1 (6 bases). This CDR3 has 14 residues. The V gene's germline CDR1 is MGHRA and CDR2 YSYEKL. V lost 1 base, J lost 5 bases, and 11 bases lay in between. The CDR3: CASSQGGQVETQYF. DNA for the CDR3: TGCGCCAGCAGCCAAGGGGGACAAGTCGAGACCCAGTACTTC.

This chain joins TRBV6-2 or TRBV6-3 and TRBJ2-7, with D possibly being TRBD1 (6 bases). Germline V gene lookup returns CDR1 MNHEY and CDR2 SVGEGT. Trimming left V 6 bases short and J 3 bases short, with 15 bases between. The CDR3 is made up of 14 amino acids. CDR3 DNA: TGTGCCAGCAGACCAACAGGGTCACACTACGAGCAGTACTTC. Amino acid sequence: CASRPTGSHYEQYF.

CDR3 region: CASSPGLANSDEQYF. The CDR3, as DNA: TGTGCCAGCAGTCCGGGACTAGCGAATTCGGACGAGCAGTACTTC. The V gene is TRBV2, the J gene TRBJ2-7; TRBD2 agrees at 10 bases. The CDR3 has 15 residues. The junction had 9 bases not matched to a gene; V was cut back by 5 bases and J by 5 bases. CDR1 and CDR2 (germline): SNHLY, FYNNEI. Looking up the rest from reference TRBV2 and TRBJ2-7 gives the full variable domain: EPEVTQTPSHQVTQMGQEVILRCVPISNHLYFYWYRQILGQKVEFLVSFYNNEISEKSEIFDDQFSVERPDGSNFTLKIRSTKLEDSAMYFCASSPGLANSDEQYFGPGTRLTVT.

This clonotype was seen many times. The chain combines TRBV11-2 with TRBJ1-1; tentative D call: TRBD1 (6 bases). Looked up from germline, CDR1 is SGHAT and CDR2 is FQNNGV. V was shortened by 2 bases and J by 11 bases, with 12 bases between the two germline ends. This CDR3 is 12 amino acids long. CDR3 residues: CASSLKQGEAFF. CDR3 DNA: TGTGCCAGCAGCTTAAAACAGGGTGAGGCTTTCTTT. The variable domain in full, completed from reference TRBV11-2 and TRBJ1-1, reads EAGVAQSPRYKIIEKRQSVAFWCNPISGHATLYWYQQILGQGPKLLIQFQNNGVVDDSQLPKDRFSAERLKGVDSTLKIQPAKLEDSAVYLCASSLKQGEAFFGQGTRLTVV.